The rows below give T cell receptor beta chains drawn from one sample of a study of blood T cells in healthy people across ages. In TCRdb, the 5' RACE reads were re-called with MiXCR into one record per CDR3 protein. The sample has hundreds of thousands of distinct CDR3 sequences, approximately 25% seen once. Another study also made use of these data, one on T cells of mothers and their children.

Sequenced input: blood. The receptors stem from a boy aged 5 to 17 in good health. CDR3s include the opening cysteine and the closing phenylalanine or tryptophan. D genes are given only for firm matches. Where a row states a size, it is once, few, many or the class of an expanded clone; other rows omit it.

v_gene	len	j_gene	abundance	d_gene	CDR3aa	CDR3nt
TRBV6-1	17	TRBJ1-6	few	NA	CASSPTTGYSYNSPLHF	TGTGCCAGCAGTCCCACAACAGGGTACTCCTATAATTCACCCCTCCACTTT
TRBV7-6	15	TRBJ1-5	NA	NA	CASSLVTGEGQPQHF	TGTGCCAGCAGCTTAGTTACTGGGGAGGGTCAGCCCCAGCATTTT
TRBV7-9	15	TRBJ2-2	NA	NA	CASSIRDQNTGELFF	TGTGCCAGCAGCATAAGGGACCAGAACACCGGGGAGCTGTTTTTT
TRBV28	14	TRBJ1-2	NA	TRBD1	CASRPSAGGRGYTF	TGTGCCAGCAGACCCTCTGCAGGGGGCCGTGGCTACACCTTC
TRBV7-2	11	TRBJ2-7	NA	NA	CASSLFNEQYF	TGTGCCAGCAGCTTATTTAACGAGCAGTACTTC
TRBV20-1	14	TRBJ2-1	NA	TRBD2	CSARGSWGGNEQFF	TGCAGTGCTAGAGGTAGCTGGGGGGGGAATGAGCAGTTCTTC
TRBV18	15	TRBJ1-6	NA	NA	CASSPSGTDDSPLHF	TGTGCCAGCTCACCCTCCGGAACAGATGATTCACCCCTCCACTTT
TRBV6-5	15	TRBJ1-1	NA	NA	CASSRQFRGDTEAFF	TGTGCCAGCAGTAGACAGTTTCGGGGGGACACTGAAGCTTTCTTT
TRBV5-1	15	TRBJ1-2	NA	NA	CASSLARAGESGYTF	TGCGCCAGCAGCTTGGCCAGGGCAGGGGAAAGTGGCTACACTTTC
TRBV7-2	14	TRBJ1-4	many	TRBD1	CASSRDRGNEKLFF	TGTGCCAGCAGCCGAGACAGGGGCAATGAAAAACTGTTTTTT
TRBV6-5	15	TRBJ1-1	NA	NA	CASSYSSRGNTEAFF	TGTGCCAGCAGTTACTCCTCCCGGGGTAACACTGAAGCTTTCTTT
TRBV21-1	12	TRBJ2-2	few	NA	CASPGNTGELFF	TGTGCCAGCCCGGGTAACACCGGGGAGCTGTTTTTT
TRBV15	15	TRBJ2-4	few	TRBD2	CATSRERTSSNIQYF	TGTGCCACCAGCAGAGAGAGGACTAGTTCAAACATTCAGTACTTC
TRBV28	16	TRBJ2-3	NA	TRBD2	CASSLLAGRSADTQYF	TGTGCCAGCAGCCTCCTAGCGGGGCGATCGGCAGATACGCAGTATTTT
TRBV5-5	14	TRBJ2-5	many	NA	CASSLGEAQETQYF	TGTGCCAGCAGCTTGGGCGAAGCCCAAGAGACCCAGTACTTC
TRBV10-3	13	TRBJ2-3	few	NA	CAISDTDTDTQYF	TGTGCCATCAGTGACACTGACACAGATACGCAGTATTTT
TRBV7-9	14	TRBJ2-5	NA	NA	CASSPPLGQETQYF	TGTGCCAGCAGCCCCCCACTAGGGCAAGAGACCCAGTACTTC
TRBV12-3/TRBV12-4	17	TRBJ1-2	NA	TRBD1	CASSLRDRHLRENGYTF	TGTGCCAGCAGTTTAAGGGACAGGCATCTGCGGGAAAATGGCTACACCTTC